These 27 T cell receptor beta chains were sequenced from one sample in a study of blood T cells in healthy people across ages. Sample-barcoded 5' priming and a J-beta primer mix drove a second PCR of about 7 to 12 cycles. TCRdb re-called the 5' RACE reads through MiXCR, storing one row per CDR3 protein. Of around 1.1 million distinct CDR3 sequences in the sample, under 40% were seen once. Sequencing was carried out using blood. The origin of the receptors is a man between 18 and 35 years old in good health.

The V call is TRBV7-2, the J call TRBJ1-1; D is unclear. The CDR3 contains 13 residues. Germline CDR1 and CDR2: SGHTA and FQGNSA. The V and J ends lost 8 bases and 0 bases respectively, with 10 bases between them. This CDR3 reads CASVGSLNTEAFF. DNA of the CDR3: TGTGCCAGCGTAGGATCATTGAACACTGAAGCTTTCTTT.

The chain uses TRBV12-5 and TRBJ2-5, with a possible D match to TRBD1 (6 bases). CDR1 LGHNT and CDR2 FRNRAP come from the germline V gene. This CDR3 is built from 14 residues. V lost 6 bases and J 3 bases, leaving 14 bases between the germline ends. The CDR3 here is CASGRDTGEETQYF. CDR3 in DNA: TGTGCTAGTGGCCGGGACACCGGGGAAGAGACCCAGTACTTC.

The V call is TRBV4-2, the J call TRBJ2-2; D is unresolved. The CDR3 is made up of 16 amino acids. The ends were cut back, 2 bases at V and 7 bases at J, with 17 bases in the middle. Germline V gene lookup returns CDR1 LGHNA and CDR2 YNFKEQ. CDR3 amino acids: CASSQSGQSLFGELFF. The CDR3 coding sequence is TGTGCCAGCAGCCAATCGGGCCAGTCCCTGTTCGGGGAGCTGTTTTTT.

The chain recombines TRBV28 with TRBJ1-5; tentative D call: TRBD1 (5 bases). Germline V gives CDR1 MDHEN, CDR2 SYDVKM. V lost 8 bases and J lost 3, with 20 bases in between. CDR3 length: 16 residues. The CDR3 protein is CASAWEGAGNNQPQHF. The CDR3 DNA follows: TGTGCCAGCGCCTGGGAAGGGGCAGGAAACAATCAGCCCCAGCATTTT. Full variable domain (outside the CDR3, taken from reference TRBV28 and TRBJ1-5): DVKVTQSSRYLVKRTGEKVFLECVQDMDHENMFWYRQDPGLGLRLIYFSYDVKMKEKGDIPEGYSVSREKKERFSLILESASTNQTSMYLCASAWEGAGNNQPQHFGDGTRLSIL.

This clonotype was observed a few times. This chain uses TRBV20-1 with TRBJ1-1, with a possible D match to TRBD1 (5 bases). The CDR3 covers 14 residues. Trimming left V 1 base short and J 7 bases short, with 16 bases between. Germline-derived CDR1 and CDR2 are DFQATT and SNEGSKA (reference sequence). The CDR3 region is CSARARVGEDEAFF. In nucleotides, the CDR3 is TGCAGTGCTAGAGCGAGGGTAGGGGAGGATGAAGCTTTCTTT.

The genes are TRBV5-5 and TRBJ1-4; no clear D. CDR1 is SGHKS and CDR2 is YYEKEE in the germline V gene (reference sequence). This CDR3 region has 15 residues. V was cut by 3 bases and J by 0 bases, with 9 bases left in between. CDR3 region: CASSYARTTNEKLFF. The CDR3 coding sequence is TGTGCCAGCAGCTATGCACGTACAACTAATGAAAAACTGTTTTTT.

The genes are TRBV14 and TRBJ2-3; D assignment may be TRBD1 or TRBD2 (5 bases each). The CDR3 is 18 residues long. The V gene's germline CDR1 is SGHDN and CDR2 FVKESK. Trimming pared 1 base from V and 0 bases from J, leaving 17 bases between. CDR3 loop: CASSQVTDYLISTDTQYF. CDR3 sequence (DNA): TGTGCCAGCAGCCAAGTGACAGACTACCTGATTAGCACAGATACGCAGTATTTT.

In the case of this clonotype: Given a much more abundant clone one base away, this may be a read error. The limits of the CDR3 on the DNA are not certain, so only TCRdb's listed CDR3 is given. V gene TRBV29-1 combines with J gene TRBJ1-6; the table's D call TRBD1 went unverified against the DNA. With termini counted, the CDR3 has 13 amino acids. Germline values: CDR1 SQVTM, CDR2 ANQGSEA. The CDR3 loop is CSVEVGRGSPPHF.

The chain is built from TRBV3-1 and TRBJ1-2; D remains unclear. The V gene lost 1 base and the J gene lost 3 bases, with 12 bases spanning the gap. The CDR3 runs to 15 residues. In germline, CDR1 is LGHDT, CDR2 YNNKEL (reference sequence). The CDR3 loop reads CASSQVPGADYGYTF. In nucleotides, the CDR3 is TGTGCCAGCAGCCAAGTGCCGGGCGCAGACTATGGCTACACCTTC.

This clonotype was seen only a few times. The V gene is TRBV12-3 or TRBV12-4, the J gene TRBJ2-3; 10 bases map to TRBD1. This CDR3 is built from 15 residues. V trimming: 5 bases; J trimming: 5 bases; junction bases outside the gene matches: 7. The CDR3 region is CASSLWTGGLDTQYF. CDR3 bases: TGTGCCAGCAGTCTCTGGACAGGGGGGTTAGATACGCAGTATTTT.

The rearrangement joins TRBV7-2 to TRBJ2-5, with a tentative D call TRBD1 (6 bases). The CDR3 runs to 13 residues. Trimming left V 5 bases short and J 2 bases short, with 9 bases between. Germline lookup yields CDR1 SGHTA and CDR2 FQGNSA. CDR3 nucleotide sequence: TGTGCCAGCAGCGTGGACAGACAAGAGACCCAGTACTTC. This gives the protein CASSVDRQETQYF.

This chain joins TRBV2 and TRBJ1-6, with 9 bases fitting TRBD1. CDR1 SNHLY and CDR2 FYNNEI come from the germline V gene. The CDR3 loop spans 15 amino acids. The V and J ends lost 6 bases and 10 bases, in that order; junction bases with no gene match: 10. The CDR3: CASSVGDRVESPLHF. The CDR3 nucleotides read TGTGCCAGCAGCGTAGGGGACAGGGTGGAATCACCCCTCCACTTT.

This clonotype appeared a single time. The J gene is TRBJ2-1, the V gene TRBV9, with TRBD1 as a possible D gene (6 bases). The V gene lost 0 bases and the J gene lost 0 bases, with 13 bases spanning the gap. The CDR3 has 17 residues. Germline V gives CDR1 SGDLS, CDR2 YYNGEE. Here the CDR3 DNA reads TGTGCCAGCAGCGTAGAGGATCGGACAGTCTCCTACAATGAGCAGTTCTTC. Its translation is CASSVEDRTVSYNEQFF.

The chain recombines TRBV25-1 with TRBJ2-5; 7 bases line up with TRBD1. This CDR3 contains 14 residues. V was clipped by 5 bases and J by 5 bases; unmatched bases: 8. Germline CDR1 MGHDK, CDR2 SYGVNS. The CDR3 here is CASSSNRGVETQYF. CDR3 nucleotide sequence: TGTGCCAGCAGTTCGAACAGGGGAGTTGAGACCCAGTACTTC.

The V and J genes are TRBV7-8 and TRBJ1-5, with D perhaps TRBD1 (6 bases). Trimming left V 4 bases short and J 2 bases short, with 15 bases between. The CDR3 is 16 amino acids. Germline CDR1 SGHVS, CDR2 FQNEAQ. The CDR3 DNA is TGTGCCAGCAGCTCCGGGGGGGCGTCTGGCAATCAGCCCCAGCATTTT. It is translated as CASSSGGASGNQPQHF.

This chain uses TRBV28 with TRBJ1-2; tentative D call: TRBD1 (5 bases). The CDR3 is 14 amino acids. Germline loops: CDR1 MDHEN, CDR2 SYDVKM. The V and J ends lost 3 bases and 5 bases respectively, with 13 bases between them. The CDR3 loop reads CASSLLGGLYGYTF. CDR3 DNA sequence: TGTGCCAGCAGTTTGTTGGGGGGTCTATATGGCTACACCTTC.

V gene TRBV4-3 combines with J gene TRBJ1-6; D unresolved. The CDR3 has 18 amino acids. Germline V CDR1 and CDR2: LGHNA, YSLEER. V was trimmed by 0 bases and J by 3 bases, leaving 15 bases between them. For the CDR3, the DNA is TGCGCCAGCAGCCAAGATTTAAACTCCGGAGGCTATAATTCACCCCTCCACTTT. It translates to CASSQDLNSGGYNSPLHF.

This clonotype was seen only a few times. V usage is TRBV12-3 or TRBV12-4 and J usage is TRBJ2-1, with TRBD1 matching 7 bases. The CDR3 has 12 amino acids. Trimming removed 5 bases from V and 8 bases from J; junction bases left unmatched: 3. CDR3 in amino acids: CASSDRVHEQFF. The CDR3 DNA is TGTGCCAGCAGTGACAGGGTCCATGAGCAGTTCTTC.

The CDR3 protein is CASSLGSGSPLHF. The DNA for the CDR3 is TGTGCCAGCAGCTTAGGTTCCGGTTCACCCCTCCACTTT. This chain links TRBV5-6 with TRBJ1-6; D ambiguous. Germline V lookup: CDR1 SGHDT, CDR2 YYEEEE. There are 13 residues in the CDR3. Deletions cut 2 bases from V and 9 bases from J, with 9 bases between.

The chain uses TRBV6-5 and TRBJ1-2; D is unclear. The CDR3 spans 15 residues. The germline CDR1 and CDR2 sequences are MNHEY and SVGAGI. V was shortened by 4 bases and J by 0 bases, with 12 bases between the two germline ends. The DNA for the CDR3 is TGTGCCAGCAGTTCCCCGGACGGATCTAACTATGGCTACACCTTC. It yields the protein CASSSPDGSNYGYTF.

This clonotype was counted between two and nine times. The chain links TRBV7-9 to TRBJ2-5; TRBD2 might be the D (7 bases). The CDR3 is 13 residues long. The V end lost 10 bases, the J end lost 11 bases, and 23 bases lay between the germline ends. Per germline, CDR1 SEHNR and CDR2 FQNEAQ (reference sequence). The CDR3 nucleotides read TGTGCCACGGAGGCGGGGGCTTACAATGAGCAGTACTTC. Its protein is CATEAGAYNEQYF.

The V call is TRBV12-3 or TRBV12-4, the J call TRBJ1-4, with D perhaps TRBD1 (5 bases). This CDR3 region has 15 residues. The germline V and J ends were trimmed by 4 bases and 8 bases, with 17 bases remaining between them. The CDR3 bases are TGTGCCAGCAGTTCCTCGGGGGGGACTCGGGAAAAACTGTTTTTT. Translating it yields CASSSSGGTREKLFF.

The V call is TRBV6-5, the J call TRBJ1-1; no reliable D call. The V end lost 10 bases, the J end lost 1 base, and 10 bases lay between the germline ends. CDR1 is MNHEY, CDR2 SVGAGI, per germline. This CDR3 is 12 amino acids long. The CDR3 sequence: CAIGRANTEAFF. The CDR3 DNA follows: TGTGCCATCGGGCGGGCGAACACTGAAGCTTTCTTT.

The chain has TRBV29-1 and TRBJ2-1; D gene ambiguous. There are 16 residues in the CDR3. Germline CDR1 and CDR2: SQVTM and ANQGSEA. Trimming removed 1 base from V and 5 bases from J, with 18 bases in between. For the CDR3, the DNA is TGCAGCGTTGAAGGAGTGGACCGAAGGGCCCACAATGAGCAGTTCTTC. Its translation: CSVEGVDRRAHNEQFF.

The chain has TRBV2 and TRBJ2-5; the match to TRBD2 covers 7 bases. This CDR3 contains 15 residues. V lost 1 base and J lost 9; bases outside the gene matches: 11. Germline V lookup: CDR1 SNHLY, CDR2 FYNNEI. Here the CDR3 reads CASSEGTSQAGAQYF. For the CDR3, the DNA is TGTGCCAGCAGTGAAGGGACTAGTCAGGCGGGGGCCCAGTACTTC.

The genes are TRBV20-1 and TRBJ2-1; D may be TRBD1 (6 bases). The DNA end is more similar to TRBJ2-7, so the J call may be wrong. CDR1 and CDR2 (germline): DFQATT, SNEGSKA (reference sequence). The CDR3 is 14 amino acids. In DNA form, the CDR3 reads TGCAGTGCTCAGGGGTACAGCTCCTACAATGAGCAGTACTTC. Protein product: CSAQGYSSYNEQYF.

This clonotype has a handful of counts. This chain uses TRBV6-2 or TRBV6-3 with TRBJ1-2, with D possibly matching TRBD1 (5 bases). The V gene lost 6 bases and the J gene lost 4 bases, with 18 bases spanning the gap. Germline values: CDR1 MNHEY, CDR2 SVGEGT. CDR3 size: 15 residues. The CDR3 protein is CASSAPRTPGYGYTF. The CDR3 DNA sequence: TGTGCCAGCAGCGCCCCTAGGACACCGGGCTATGGCTACACCTTC.